The clone carrying this T cell receptor (beta chain) was detected once. The data originate from a study of blood T cell repertoires in COVID-19. The length of the CDR3 is 18 residues. Trimming cost V 1 base and J 0 bases, with 16 bases left between them. Germline-derived CDR1 and CDR2 are LGHDT and YNNKEL (reference sequence). The assay was immunoSEQ multiplex PCR, and TCRdb's table has in-frame clones only and misses some. The sample contains some 210,000 clones, more than 75% of which appear only once. The sample consisted of peripheral blood. This TCR was recovered from a woman in her 40s with acute or convalescent COVID-19. This rearrangement joins TRBV3-1 (or the pseudogene TRBV3-2) to TRBJ2-4; D is possibly TRBD1 (6 bases). CDR3 region: CASSQGVGHRIAKNIQYF. The CDR3 region has the DNA TGTGCCAGCAGCCAAGGAGTGGGACATCGAATAGCCAAAAACATTCAGTACTTC.